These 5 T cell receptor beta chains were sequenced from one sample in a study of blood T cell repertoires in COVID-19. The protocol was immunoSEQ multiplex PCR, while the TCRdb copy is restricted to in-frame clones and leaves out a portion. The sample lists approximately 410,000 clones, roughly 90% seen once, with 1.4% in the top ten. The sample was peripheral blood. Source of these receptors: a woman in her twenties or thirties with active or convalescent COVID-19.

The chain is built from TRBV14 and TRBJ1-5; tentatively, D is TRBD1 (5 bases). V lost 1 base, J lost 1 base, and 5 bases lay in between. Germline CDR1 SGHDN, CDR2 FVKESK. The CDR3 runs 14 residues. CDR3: CASSQAGSNQPQHF. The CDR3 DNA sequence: TGTGCCAGCAGCCAAGCAGGGAGCAATCAGCCCCAGCATTTT.

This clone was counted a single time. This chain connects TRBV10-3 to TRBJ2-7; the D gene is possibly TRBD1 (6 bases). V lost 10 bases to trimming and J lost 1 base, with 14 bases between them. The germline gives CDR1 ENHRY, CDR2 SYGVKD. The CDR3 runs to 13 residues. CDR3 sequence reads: CATRDIKSYEQYF. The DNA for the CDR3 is TGTGCCACCAGGGACATTAAATCCTACGAGCAGTACTTC.

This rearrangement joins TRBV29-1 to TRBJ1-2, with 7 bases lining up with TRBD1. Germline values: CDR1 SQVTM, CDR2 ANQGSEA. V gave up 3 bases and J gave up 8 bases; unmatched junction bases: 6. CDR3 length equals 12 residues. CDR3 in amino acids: CSVDLGTDGYTF. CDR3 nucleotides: TGCAGCGTTGACCTTGGGACAGACGGCTACACCTTC.

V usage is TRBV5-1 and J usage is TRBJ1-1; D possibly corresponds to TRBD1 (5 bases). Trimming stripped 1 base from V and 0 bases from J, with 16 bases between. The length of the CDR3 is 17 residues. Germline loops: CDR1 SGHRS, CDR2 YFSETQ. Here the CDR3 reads CASSLRGFSSVNTEAFF. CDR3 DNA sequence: TGCGCCAGCAGCTTGCGGGGGTTCTCATCAGTGAACACTGAAGCTTTCTTT. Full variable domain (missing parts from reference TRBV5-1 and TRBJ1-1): KAGVTQTPRYLIKTRGQQVTLSCSPISGHRSVSWYQQTPGQGLQFLFEYFSETQRNKGNFPGRFSGRQFSNSRSEMNVSTLELGDSALYLCASSLRGFSSVNTEAFFGQGTRLTVV.

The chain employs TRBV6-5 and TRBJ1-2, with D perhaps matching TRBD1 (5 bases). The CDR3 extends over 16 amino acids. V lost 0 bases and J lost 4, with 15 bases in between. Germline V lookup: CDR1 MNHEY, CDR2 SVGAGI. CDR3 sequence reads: CASSYSRQLSGYGYTF. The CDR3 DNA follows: TGTGCCAGCAGTTACTCTCGACAGCTATCAGGCTATGGCTACACCTTC.